Shown below are 3 T cell receptor beta chains from a single sample sequenced in a study of blood T cell repertoires in COVID-19. Data came from immunoSEQ multiplex PCR; TCRdb stores just in-frame clones and leaves some out. Here the sample spans roughly 49,000 clones, approximately 89% being singletons. Material for sequencing was peripheral blood. The receptors come from a man aged 55 to 70 with active COVID-19.

This sequence joins TRBV7-2 and TRBJ1-5; TRBD1 matches at 12 bases. V lost 5 bases, J lost 2 bases, and 7 bases stayed unmatched. The CDR3 has 17 amino acids. CDR1 SGHTA and CDR2 FQGNSA come from the germline V gene. The CDR3: CASSPGTGGSGNQPQHF. The CDR3 bases are TGTGCCAGCAGCCCCGGGACAGGGGGCAGTGGCAATCAGCCCCAGCATTTT.

The chain carries TRBV27 and TRBJ1-5, with 8 bases that match TRBD1. CDR3 length equals 14 residues. J gave up 2 bases and V 3 bases, and 0 bases lay outside the gene matches. The germline V gene encodes CDR1 MNHEY and CDR2 SMNVEV (reference sequence). The CDR3 protein is CASSLGQGNQPQHF. Written as DNA, the CDR3 is TGTGCCAGCAGTTTGGGACAGGGCAATCAGCCCCAGCATTTT.

The genes are TRBV30 and TRBJ2-5, with D maybe TRBD2 (6 bases). CDR3 length equals 11 residues. V was shortened by 2 bases and J by 7 bases, with 8 bases between the two germline ends. The V gene's germline CDR1 is GTSNPN and CDR2 SVGIG (reference sequence). The CDR3 sequence: CAWSWGGTQYF. The CDR3 nucleotides are TGTGCCTGGAGTTGGGGAGGGACCCAGTACTTC.